The entry below gives a single T cell receptor (beta chain) sequence along with its context. Its specificity is not known. The study ran its PCR with 60 Vbeta and 13 Jbeta primers. Sequencing used immunoSEQ multiplex PCR; TCRdb keeps in-frame clones, though not all of them. This table has approximately 160,000 clones, roughly 80% appearing once. The data derive from a study of cytomegalovirus exposure and HLA in healthy donors. Study outcomes and limitations: Rare TCR sequences predominated, though certain public TCRs were found in many donors.

V gave up 1 base and J gave up 7 bases; unmatched junction bases: 3. The germline V gene encodes CDR1 SGHRS and CDR2 YFSETQ. The CDR3 extends over 15 amino acids. The donors (healthy individuals) were bone marrow donors. The sequencing input was PBMCs. The receptor was isolated from a human donor in good health. The chain uses TRBV5-1 and TRBJ2-1; 12 bases are shared with TRBD2. CDR3 loop: CASSLTSGGQNEQFF. As DNA, the CDR3 is TGCGCCAGCAGCTTGACTAGCGGGGGGCAAAATGAGCAGTTCTTC.